The 2 T cell receptor beta chains reported below all come from one sample, sequenced in a study of blood T cells in healthy people across ages. A second PCR, run for about 6 to 11 cycles, used a sample-barcoded 5' primer plus a J-beta primer mix. MiXCR, run by TCRdb on the 5' RACE reads, gives a single entry per CDR3 protein. The sample holds 1.4 million to 1.5 million distinct CDR3 sequences; 35% to 45% are singletons and the top ten take 7% to 9.5%. Sequencing input: blood. The receptor source for this set is a young woman in good health.

The chain links TRBV5-1 to TRBJ2-1; D is perhaps TRBD2 (5 bases). The CDR3 loop spans 16 amino acids. Germline values: CDR1 SGHRS, CDR2 YFSETQ. V was clipped by 2 bases and J by 0 bases, with 12 bases between them. Written as DNA, the CDR3 is TGCGCCAGCAGCTTAGCGGAATTGAGCTCCTACAATGAGCAGTTCTTC. The encoded protein is CASSLAELSSYNEQFF.

The gene calls are TRBV7-2 and TRBJ2-7; TRBD2 matches 11 bases. Germline CDR1 reads SGHTA; CDR2 reads FQGNSA. V shed 2 bases, J shed 4 bases, and the junction held 13 bases outside the gene matches. CDR3 length: 18 residues. The CDR3 spells CASSLYPGASGRMYEQYF. The CDR3 bases are TGTGCCAGCAGCTTATACCCCGGGGCTAGCGGGAGGATGTACGAGCAGTACTTC.